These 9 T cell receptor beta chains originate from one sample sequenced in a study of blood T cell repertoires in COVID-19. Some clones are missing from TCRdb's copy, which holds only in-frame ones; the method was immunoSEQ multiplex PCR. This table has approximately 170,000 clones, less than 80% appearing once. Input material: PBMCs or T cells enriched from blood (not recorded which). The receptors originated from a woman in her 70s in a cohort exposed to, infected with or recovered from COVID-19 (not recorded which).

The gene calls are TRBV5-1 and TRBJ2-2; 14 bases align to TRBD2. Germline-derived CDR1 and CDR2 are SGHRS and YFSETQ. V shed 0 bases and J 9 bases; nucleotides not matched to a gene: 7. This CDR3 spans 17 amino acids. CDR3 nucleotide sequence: TGCGCCAGCAGCTTGGCCTCGGGACTAGCGGGAGTACGGGAGCTGTTTTTT. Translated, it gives CASSLASGLAGVRELFF.

DNA for the CDR3: TGTGCCAGTTCTTACCAGGGGGATCAGCCCCAGCATTTT. It specifies CASSYQGDQPQHF. The chain recombines TRBV7-2 with TRBJ1-5; TRBD1 matches 7 bases. The CDR3 is 13 amino acids. Germline trimming cut 9 bases from V and 5 bases from J; bases unmatched to any gene: 7. The germline CDR1 and CDR2 sequences are SGHTA and FQGNSA.

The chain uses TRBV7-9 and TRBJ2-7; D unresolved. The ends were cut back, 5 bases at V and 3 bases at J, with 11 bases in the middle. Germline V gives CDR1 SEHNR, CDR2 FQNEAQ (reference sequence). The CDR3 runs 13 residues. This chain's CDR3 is CASSPLSLYEQYF. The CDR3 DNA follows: TGTGCCAGCAGCCCCCTGAGCCTCTACGAGCAGTACTTC.

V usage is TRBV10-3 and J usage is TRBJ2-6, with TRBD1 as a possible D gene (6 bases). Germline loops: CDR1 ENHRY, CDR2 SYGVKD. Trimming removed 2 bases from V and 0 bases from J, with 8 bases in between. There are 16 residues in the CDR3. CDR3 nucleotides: TGTGCCATCAGTGAGACAGGGAACTCTGGGGCCAACGTCCTGACTTTC. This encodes CAISETGNSGANVLTF.

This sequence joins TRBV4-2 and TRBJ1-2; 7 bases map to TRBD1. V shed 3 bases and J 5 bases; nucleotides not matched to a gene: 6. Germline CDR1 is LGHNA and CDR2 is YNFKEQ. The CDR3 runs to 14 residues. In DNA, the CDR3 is TGTGCCAGCAGCCACCACGGGACAGATTATGGCTACACCTTC. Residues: CASSHHGTDYGYTF.

CDR3 DNA sequence: TGTGCCAGCACCCCCGAGCCAGGGGCTGAGCAGTTCTTC. It specifies CASTPEPGAEQFF. This rearrangement joins TRBV9 to TRBJ2-1; the D gene is possibly TRBD1 (6 bases). The CDR3 loop spans 13 amino acids. V lost 6 bases to trimming and J lost 9 bases, with 16 bases between them. Per the germline V gene, CDR1 is SGDLS and CDR2 is YYNGEE.

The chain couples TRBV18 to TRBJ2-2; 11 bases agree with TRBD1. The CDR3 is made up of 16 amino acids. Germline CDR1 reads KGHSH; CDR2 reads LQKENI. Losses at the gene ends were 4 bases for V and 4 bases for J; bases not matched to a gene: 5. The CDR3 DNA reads TGTGCCAGCTCACAAGGACAGGGGGCCCTCACCGGGGAGCTGTTTTTT. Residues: CASSQGQGALTGELFF.

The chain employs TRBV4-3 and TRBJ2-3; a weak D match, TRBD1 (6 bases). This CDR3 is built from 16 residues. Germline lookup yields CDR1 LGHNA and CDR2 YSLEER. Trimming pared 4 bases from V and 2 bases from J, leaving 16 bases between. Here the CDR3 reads CASSRLTGLTTDTQYF. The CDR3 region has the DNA TGCGCCAGCAGCCGACTCACAGGGCTTACCACAGATACGCAGTATTTT.

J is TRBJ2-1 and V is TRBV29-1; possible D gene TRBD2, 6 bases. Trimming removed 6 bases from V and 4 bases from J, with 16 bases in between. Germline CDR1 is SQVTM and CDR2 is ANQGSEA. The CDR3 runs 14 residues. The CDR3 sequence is CSVPTWDFYNEQFF. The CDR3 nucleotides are TGCAGCGTCCCAACCTGGGACTTTTACAATGAGCAGTTCTTC.